This is a list of T cell receptor beta chains from one sample in a study of a mutant IDH1 vaccine in newly diagnosed glioma. TCRdb's table, derived via immunoSEQ multiplex PCR, lists solely in-frame clones and lacks some. The sample lists some 37,000 clones; around 78% were seen once. Their specific antigens are unknown. Source: PBMCs, taken from a glioma patient whose treatment included an IDH1 peptide vaccine. These receptors came from a man aged 35-49 years with glioma. CDR3s include the opening cysteine and the closing phenylalanine or tryptophan. The D gene is left open where the match is weak. Expanded clones get a size class; other rows say once, few or many, or leave the size out.

size: NA
D: NA
J: TRBJ1-2
V: TRBV6-5
DNA: TGTGCCAGCAGTTACTCACCGGGGGCGATTCTCTATGGCTACACCTTC
CDR3: CASSYSPGAILYGYTF

size: NA
D: TRBD1
J: TRBJ1-2
V: TRBV7-9
DNA: TGTGCCAGCAGCCTGGGACAGGGTAATCGTGACTATGGCTACACCTTC
CDR3: CASSLGQGNRDYGYTF

size: once
D: NA
J: TRBJ2-1
V: TRBV4-2
DNA: TGTGCCAGCAGCCCGACTGTAGACTCCTACAATGAGCAGTTCTTC
CDR3: CASSPTVDSYNEQFF

size: NA
D: NA
J: TRBJ1-4
V: TRBV6-5
DNA: TGTGCCAGCAGTGACACCGGGAGGTCTGAAAAACTGTTTTTT
CDR3: CASSDTGRSEKLFF

size: NA
D: NA
J: TRBJ2-7
V: TRBV7-9
DNA: TGTGCCAGCAGTGGTAGGAGCTACGAGCAGTACTTC
CDR3: CASSGRSYEQYF

size: NA
D: NA
J: TRBJ2-7
V: TRBV5-1
DNA: TGCGCCAGCAGCTTGGACAAGCCGGGGTTGGGTGAGCAGTACTTC
CDR3: CASSLDKPGLGEQYF

size: NA
D: NA
J: TRBJ1-4
V: TRBV5-1
DNA: TGCGCCAGCAGCTTGTCGGGGGGTTCAAGGGAAAAACTGTTTTTT
CDR3: CASSLSGGSREKLFF

size: NA
D: TRBD1
J: TRBJ1-1
V: TRBV29-1
DNA: TGCAGCGTTGATGGGACAGGGGGCACTGAAGCTTTCTTT
CDR3: CSVDGTGGTEAFF

size: NA
D: NA
J: TRBJ2-1
V: TRBV19
DNA: TGTGCCAGTAGTACCGAGACAGGGAGGAATGAGCAGTTCTTC
CDR3: CASSTETGRNEQFF

size: NA
D: NA
J: TRBJ2-7
V: TRBV7-9
DNA: TGTGCCAGCAGCTTAGGTGACGGGAAATACTACGAGCAGTACTTC
CDR3: CASSLGDGKYYEQYF

size: NA
D: NA
J: TRBJ1-6
V: TRBV4-2
DNA: TGTGCCAGCAGCCAAGAAGTCTCCTATAATTCACCCCTCCACTTT
CDR3: CASSQEVSYNSPLHF

size: NA
D: TRBD2
J: TRBJ2-7
V: TRBV29-1
DNA: TGCAGCGTGGGGACTAGCGGGGGACCCGAGCAGTACTTC
CDR3: CSVGTSGGPEQYF

size: NA
D: NA
J: TRBJ1-2
V: TRBV29-1
DNA: TGCAGCGTTGAAGTACGGGTGGGATATGGCTACACCTTC
CDR3: CSVEVRVGYGYTF